These 17 T cell receptor beta chains share one sample of origin, sequenced in a study of shared clonotypes between healthy human individuals. The protocol was immunoSEQ multiplex PCR, while the TCRdb copy is restricted to in-frame clones and leaves out a portion. The sample has over 1.4 million clones; 95% to 97% are singletons. Source material: naive CD4+ T cells sorted from blood. Noted subset: CD45RA+ positively selected. The receptors were gathered from a man aged 25-40 years in good health.

This clone showed up just a few times. V usage is TRBV11-2 and J usage is TRBJ2-2, with D tentatively TRBD2 (5 bases). CDR3 length: 16 residues. Per germline, CDR1 SGHAT and CDR2 FQNNGV. With 3 bases removed from V and 0 bases from J, the gap between germline ends came to 11 bases. The CDR3 region has the DNA TGTGCCAGCAGCTTGATAAGCGGCCCGAACACCGGGGAGCTGTTTTTT. It codes for CASSLISGPNTGELFF.

This sequence joins TRBV10-3 and TRBJ2-7, with 7 bases aligning to TRBD2. The V gene end was trimmed by 2 bases and the J gene end by 4 bases; junction bases not matched to a gene: 8. Germline CDR1 and CDR2: ENHRY and SYGVKD. The CDR3 contains 15 residues. This chain's CDR3 is CAISEGGGAFYEQYF. The CDR3 region has the DNA TGTGCCATCAGTGAGGGCGGGGGAGCCTTTTACGAGCAGTACTTC.

This CDR3 is CASSHSDRDSTEAFF. The CDR3 DNA reads TGCGCCAGCAGCCACTCAGACAGGGACAGCACTGAAGCTTTCTTT. The chain uses TRBV4-3 and TRBJ1-1; 7 nucleotides line up with TRBD1. From germline, CDR1 is LGHNA and CDR2 YSLEER. With V trimmed by 3 bases and J by 4 bases, 8 bases remained unmatched. The length of the CDR3 is 15 residues.

This chain links TRBV5-4 with TRBJ2-1, with D hard to call. The V gene's germline CDR1 is SGHNT and CDR2 YYREEE (reference sequence). The CDR3 spans 13 residues. V dropped 0 bases and J dropped 2 bases, with 3 bases sitting between them. CDR3 sequence reads: CASSLGPYNEQFF. In DNA form, the CDR3 reads TGTGCCAGCAGCTTGGGACCCTACAATGAGCAGTTCTTC.

On this clone itself: The same CDR3 is also encoded by other DNA sequences in this sample. This chain links TRBV7-2 with TRBJ2-1, with unresolved D. V dropped 5 bases and J dropped 4 bases, with 6 bases sitting between them. Germline CDR1 reads SGHTA; CDR2 reads FQGNSA. The CDR3 length is 12 residues. This chain's CDR3 is CASSPDYNEQFF. The DNA of the CDR3 is TGTGCCAGCAGCCCAGATTACAATGAGCAGTTCTTC.

This clone was seen a single time. The chain recombines TRBV29-1 with TRBJ2-1, with 7 bases lining up with TRBD1. This CDR3 comprises 12 residues. Germline loops: CDR1 SQVTM, CDR2 ANQGSEA. Unmatched junction bases numbered 3, after V lost 5 bases and J lost 5 bases. The CDR3 nucleotides read TGCAGCGTTATTACAGGGGACAATGAGCAGTTCTTC. It translates to CSVITGDNEQFF.

The rearrangement links TRBV28 to TRBJ2-5; TRBD1 matches at 8 bases. The CDR3 contains 16 residues. Germline values: CDR1 MDHEN, CDR2 SYDVKM. The ends lost 5 bases at V and 4 bases at J; junction bases unmatched: 12. The CDR3 nucleotides read TGTGCCAGCAGTGCACCGGCAGGGGGCGGAGGAGAGACCCAGTACTTC. Translation gives CASSAPAGGGGETQYF.

The chain joins TRBV10-3 to TRBJ2-2; D possibly corresponds to TRBD2 (6 bases). The CDR3 covers 15 residues. CDR1 is ENHRY and CDR2 is SYGVKD in the germline V gene. The ends were cut back, 1 base at V and 0 bases at J, with 6 bases in the middle. CDR3 region: CAISEWRANTGELFF. CDR3 in DNA: TGTGCCATCAGTGAGTGGAGGGCGAACACCGGGGAGCTGTTTTTT.

This rearrangement joins TRBV7-9 to TRBJ2-7; D unresolved. This CDR3 has 12 amino acids. CDR1 and CDR2 from the germline V gene are SEHNR and FQNEAQ (reference sequence). V lost 4 bases and J 6 bases, leaving 10 bases between the germline ends. The CDR3 coding sequence is TGTGCCAGCAGCTGGGAAGGTTCCGAGCAGTACTTC. This codes for CASSWEGSEQYF.

Only one count was recorded for this clone. The chain joins TRBV21-1 to TRBJ2-3. TRBV21-1 is shown as a pseudogene. The CDR3 has 21 residues. The CDR3 loop reads CASSKGIGPVSCNRVTDTQYF. CDR3 in DNA: TGTGCCAGCAGCAAAGGAATCGGACCGGTCTCTTGCAATCGGGTAACGGATACGCAGTATTTT.

The rearrangement uses TRBV19 and TRBJ1-2; maybe TRBD1 (5 bases). Trimming removed 6 bases at V and 8 bases at J, with 19 bases between. The germline V gene has CDR1 LNHDA and CDR2 SQIVND (reference sequence). This CDR3 has 14 amino acids. In DNA form, the CDR3 reads TGTGCCAGTAGAGAGGCCAGGGTCGCCTACGGCTACACCTTC. It yields the protein CASREARVAYGYTF.

The chain combines TRBV20-1 with TRBJ2-7; D uncertain. Trimming pared 5 bases from V and 5 bases from J, leaving 10 bases between. The CDR3 runs 11 residues. Germline V lookup: CDR1 DFQATT, CDR2 SNEGSKA (reference sequence). The DNA of the CDR3 is TGCAGTGCTGCCTGGGTTGACGAGCAGTACTTC. Translation gives CSAAWVDEQYF.

The chain employs TRBV7-6 and TRBJ1-2; D uncertain. The V end lost 3 bases, the J end lost 1 base, and 6 bases lay between the germline ends. The germline gives CDR1 SGHVS, CDR2 FNYEAQ. The length of the CDR3 is 13 residues. The CDR3 sequence: CASSLTNNYGYTF. CDR3 bases: TGTGCCAGCAGCTTGACAAATAACTATGGCTACACCTTC.

The rearrangement links TRBV5-1 to TRBJ2-2, with D possibly being TRBD1 (5 bases). There are 15 residues in the CDR3. The germline CDR1 and CDR2 sequences are SGHRS and YFSETQ. Trimming stripped 4 bases from V and 3 bases from J, with 13 bases between. The CDR3 sequence: CASSPTAKDTGELFF. The CDR3 DNA reads TGCGCCAGCAGCCCGACAGCTAAGGACACCGGGGAGCTGTTTTTT.

The V gene is TRBV10-1, the J gene TRBJ2-2, with 14 nucleotides matching TRBD2. Trimming cost V 5 bases and J 7 bases; bases outside gene matches: 6. The CDR3 has 16 amino acids. Looked up from germline, CDR1 is WNHNN and CDR2 is SYGVQD (reference sequence). The CDR3 DNA reads as TGCGCCAGCAGTAGGGGACTAGCGGGAGTGTACGGGGAGCTGTTTTTT. As protein: CASSRGLAGVYGELFF.

The count of this clone is one. The chain has TRBV5-1 and TRBJ2-7; 14 nucleotides align to TRBD2. The CDR3 runs to 15 residues. In germline, CDR1 is SGHRS, CDR2 YFSETQ. The ends lost 3 bases at V and 2 bases at J; junction bases unmatched: 1. CDR3 in amino acids: CASSSTSGRAYEQYF. DNA of the CDR3: TGCGCCAGCAGCTCGACTAGCGGGAGGGCCTACGAGCAGTACTTC.

The chain has TRBV7-9 and TRBJ2-1; TRBD1 matches 9 bases. V was clipped by 6 bases and J by 6 bases; unmatched bases: 9. Per the germline V gene, CDR1 is SEHNR and CDR2 is FQNEAQ (reference sequence). The CDR3 totals 15 residues. The DNA of the CDR3 is TGTGCCAGCAGTCGTTGGGGACAGGGAACCAATGAGCAGTTCTTC. Amino acid sequence: CASSRWGQGTNEQFF.